The 17 T cell receptor beta chains reported below all come from one sample, sequenced in a study of OX40 agonist ivuxolimab in advanced cancers. TCRdb's copy holds only in-frame clones and misses some; the assay was immunoSEQ multiplex PCR. The sample contains more than 75,000 clones, approximately 91% of which appear only once. This sample comprised CD4+ or CD8+ T cells sorted from blood, obtained in a trial of the OX40 agonist ivuxolimab. The receptors were sampled from an adult with an advanced solid tumor such as melanoma, head and neck, liver or kidney cancer.

The chain uses TRBV5-1 and TRBJ2-7; 9 nucleotides line up with TRBD2. This CDR3 is built from 16 residues. Germline V gene lookup returns CDR1 SGHRS and CDR2 YFSETQ. After removal of 0 bases from V and 3 bases from J, the junction contained 7 bases not matched to a gene. DNA for the CDR3: TGCGCCAGCAGCTTGGTGGCTAGCGGGGTCAGCTACGAGCAGTACTTC. It codes for CASSLVASGVSYEQYF.

This sequence joins TRBV5-1 and TRBJ1-3, with 9 bases aligning to TRBD1. The CDR3 loop spans 17 amino acids. Losses at the gene ends were 0 bases for V and 0 bases for J; bases not matched to a gene: 4. Germline V gene sequence: CDR1 SGHRS, CDR2 YFSETQ. CDR3 nucleotides: TGCGCCAGCAGCTTGGGCGGGACAGGGCCCTCTGGAAACACCATATATTTT. Its translation is CASSLGGTGPSGNTIYF.

The V call is TRBV28, the J call TRBJ2-1, with 8 bases matching TRBD1. This CDR3 contains 16 residues. Trimming cost V 5 bases and J 2 bases; bases outside gene matches: 8. CDR1 MDHEN and CDR2 SYDVKM come from the germline V gene. CDR3 in DNA: TGTGCCAGCAGTCCACCCTCGGGACAGGCCTACAATGAGCAGTTCTTC. This codes for CASSPPSGQAYNEQFF.

This chain joins TRBV5-1 and TRBJ1-1, with 10 nucleotides matching TRBD1. This CDR3 has 16 residues. The V segment lost 0 bases and the J segment 0 bases; nucleotides outside the gene matches: 2. Germline V gives CDR1 SGHRS, CDR2 YFSETQ. CDR3 protein: CASSLGTGGMNTEAFF. Here the CDR3 DNA reads TGCGCCAGCAGCTTGGGGACAGGGGGGATGAACACTGAAGCTTTCTTT.

This clone turned up a few times. The chain links TRBV7-3 to TRBJ2-5; no clear D gene. Trimming stripped 4 bases from V and 5 bases from J, with 11 bases between. Germline V gives CDR1 SGHTA, CDR2 FQGTGA. The CDR3 runs 13 residues. For the CDR3, the DNA is TGTGCCAGCAGCTCCAGCCCGATGGAGACCCAGTACTTC. It is translated as CASSSSPMETQYF.

CDR3 bases: TGCGCCAGCAGCCCTAGGACTAGCGGGACCACCGGCACCGGGGAGCTGTTTTTT. It yields the protein CASSPRTSGTTGTGELFF. The chain couples TRBV5-1 to TRBJ2-2; the match to TRBD2 covers 12 bases. V dropped 4 bases and J dropped 4; count of bases not matched to a gene: 11. The germline V gene encodes CDR1 SGHRS and CDR2 YFSETQ. The CDR3 runs to 18 residues. Complete variable domain (other parts from reference TRBV5-1 and TRBJ2-2): KAGVTQTPRYLIKTRGQQVTLSCSPISGHRSVSWYQQTPGQGLQFLFEYFSETQRNKGNFPGRFSGRQFSNSRSEMNVSTLELGDSALYLCASSPRTSGTTGTGELFFGEGSRLTVL.

The genes are TRBV4-3 and TRBJ2-1; TRBD1 agrees at 7 bases. V lost 0 bases, J lost 8 bases, and 13 bases stayed unmatched. CDR1 LGHNA and CDR2 YSLEER come from the germline V gene. The CDR3 runs 17 residues. The CDR3: CASSQDLGTAPGDEQFF. For the CDR3, the DNA is TGCGCCAGCAGCCAAGATTTGGGGACAGCTCCAGGGGATGAGCAGTTCTTC.

The chain uses TRBV7-9 and TRBJ1-5; possible D gene TRBD1, 5 bases. The CDR3 contains 16 residues. Trimming stripped 1 base from V and 6 bases from J, with 16 bases between. The V gene's germline CDR1 is SEHNR and CDR2 FQNEAQ (reference sequence). DNA for the CDR3: TGTGCCAGCAGCTTAGGAGATGGAGGACACGCTCAGCCCCAGCATTTT. It specifies CASSLGDGGHAQPQHF.

The gene calls are TRBV7-8 and TRBJ2-1; 9 bases are a match to TRBD1. The germline V gene encodes CDR1 SGHVS and CDR2 FQNEAQ. J was trimmed by 6 bases and V by 4 bases; bases with no gene match: 10. CDR3 length equals 16 residues. CDR3 nucleotides: TGTGCCAGCAGCTCTTGGACAGGGGAGGGTAGCAATGAGCAGTTCTTC. Amino acids: CASSSWTGEGSNEQFF.

The rearrangement joins TRBV5-1 to TRBJ2-1; 11 positions agree with TRBD2. Germline CDR1 and CDR2: SGHRS and YFSETQ. Trimming took 4 bases from V and 6 from J; bases not matched to a gene: 6. CDR3 length equals 15 residues. The CDR3 DNA follows: TGCGCCAGCAGCCAACTAGCGGGAGACCTCAATGAGCAGTTCTTC. Translating gives CASSQLAGDLNEQFF.

The J gene is TRBJ2-1, the V gene TRBV4-3, with 9 bases identical to TRBD2. Germline V lookup: CDR1 LGHNA, CDR2 YSLEER. With V trimmed by 1 base and J by 0 bases, 4 bases remained unmatched. This CDR3 region has 17 residues. As DNA, the CDR3 is TGCGCCAGCAGCCAAGGTATTAGCGGGAGCTCCTACAATGAGCAGTTCTTC. As protein: CASSQGISGSSYNEQFF.

This clone was seen a single time. CDR3 nucleotide sequence: TGTGCCAGCACCCCGGAGGACGGGACCCACAATCAGCCCCAGCATTTT. Its translation is CASTPEDGTHNQPQHF. The rearrangement uses TRBV28 and TRBJ1-5; D is perhaps TRBD1 (5 bases). The V and J ends lost 7 bases and 3 bases respectively, with 19 bases between them. CDR1 is MDHEN and CDR2 is SYDVKM in the germline V gene. The CDR3 has 16 residues.

The chain combines TRBV19 with TRBJ1-5, with TRBD1 matching over 7 bases. CDR1 and CDR2 (germline): LNHDA, SQIVND (reference sequence). This CDR3 contains 15 residues. Losses at the gene ends were 3 bases for V and 3 bases for J; bases not matched to a gene: 5. The CDR3 is CASSMGTEINQPQHF. DNA of the CDR3: TGTGCCAGTAGTATGGGGACAGAAATCAATCAGCCCCAGCATTTT.

The V call is TRBV9, the J call TRBJ2-3; D not certain. The CDR3 totals 14 residues. The V gene lost 1 base and the J gene lost 5 bases, with 11 bases spanning the gap. Germline loops: CDR1 SGDLS, CDR2 YYNGEE. CDR3: CASSVSPGGDTQYF. The CDR3 DNA reads as TGTGCCAGCAGCGTAAGTCCCGGCGGAGATACGCAGTATTTT.

The chain carries TRBV19 and TRBJ2-3; no reliable D call. Trimming left V 0 bases short and J 0 bases short, with 13 bases between. This CDR3 comprises 17 residues. Germline loops: CDR1 LNHDA, CDR2 SQIVND (reference sequence). In DNA form, the CDR3 reads TGTGCCAGTAGTATAGATCGCAGGCGATCTAGCACAGATACGCAGTATTTT. Amino acid sequence: CASSIDRRRSSTDTQYF.

The rearrangement links TRBV18 to TRBJ1-4, with no clear D. Germline loops: CDR1 KGHSH, CDR2 LQKENI. This CDR3 has 14 residues. The V end lost 3 bases, the J end lost 0 bases, and 5 bases lay between the germline ends. CDR3 DNA sequence: TGTGCCAGCTCACCCCCCGCAACTAATGAAAAACTGTTTTTT. Translated, it gives CASSPPATNEKLFF.

The chain combines TRBV14 with TRBJ2-7, with D unclear. The V end lost 0 bases, the J end lost 3 bases, and 12 bases lay between the germline ends. This CDR3 region has 15 residues. From germline, CDR1 is SGHDN and CDR2 FVKESK. In nucleotides, the CDR3 is TGTGCCAGCAGCCAAGAGAGGCTCTCCGGCTACGAGCAGTACTTC. The encoded protein is CASSQERLSGYEQYF.